This TCR beta chain was sequenced for a study of cytotoxic CD8 clonotypes in ibrutinib-treated CLL (dated by TCRdb to about 2021). Regarding the complete study: The cohort was composed of some ten relapsed/refractory and about 15 treatment-naive patients; IGHV unmutated status was identified in under 18 patients. Responses were partial in roughly 24 patients and complete in 2; after median around 65 months follow-up, some 15 stayed in remission and about twelve progressed. The response samples were drawn at a median of approximately 12 months into treatment, with a range of about 6 to 40 months. On average, each sample had approximately 280,000 productive templates and 94,082 productive rearrangements. Longitudinal samples were obtainable from about 30% of the roughly 90 participants in the trial. Cryopreserved peripheral blood mononuclear cells were collected at three points: before therapy, at response, and at either sustained remission or disease progression. Patients were still on ibrutinib when every remission and progressive disease sample was collected. Broad study findings and their caveats: Clonality increased at ibrutinib response, stayed stable in sustained remission, and fell back toward baseline at progression. Baseline clonality was found to be higher than that of age-matched healthy donors and was strongly correlated with circulating CD8+ T-cell counts. Public clonotypes were rare and either shrank or stayed stable during treatment, and the rise in clonality at ibrutinib response reflected expansion of private clonotypes. Sampling times were not matched between patients in sustained remission and patients whose disease was progressing, and lymph node repertoires were not examined.

As concerns this clone: The clone's antigen remains unknown. The input lacks base qualities; no much larger clone sits a single base away.

A MiSeq instrument was used for deep resolution sequencing, which targeted depths ranging from 1 in 1 million up to 1 in 200,000 T cells, with coverage averaging 10x for each clonotype. The immunoSEQ hsTCRB Kit was used to generate the TCR beta libraries. On the study's bioinformatics: ImmunoSEQ Data Assistant and ImmunoSEQ Analyzer were used for data analysis, and V, D and J genes were assigned according to IMGT definitions. Clonality, which ranges from 0 to 1, was calculated by subtracting the normalized Shannon entropy of productive rearrangement frequencies from one. Only overrepresented clonotypes making up at least 0.05% of each patient's repertoire were included in the public clonotype analysis. Thirteen repertoires from age-matched healthy donors, obtained from immuneACCESS, served as clonality controls. TCRdb re-hosts the immuneACCESS table, in-frame sequences only. Its copies lack some clones; in the studies checked, an unresolved V gene accounts for under half of them, and the cause for the rest is not known. V and J calls and clone size are as listed in that table; D and trimming were resolved from the DNA. In all, the sample holds under 300,000 clones, and 70% of those were seen once. The ten largest clones take up 15% of the sample.

Explained via the paper, the time point label denotes: roughly 23 months on ibrutinib. For TCR beta library preparation, roughly 2 micrograms of genomic DNA was extracted from cryopreserved PBMCs. High-throughput TCR beta sequencing was performed on longitudinal blood samples from CLL patients receiving ibrutinib monotherapy. The patients were enrolled in a single-center, open-label phase 2 trial of ibrutinib monotherapy. The input for sequencing was PBMCs, taken after 24 months of ibrutinib treatment. The source is a human donor with chronic lymphocytic leukemia.

The CDR3 here reads CASGRGPGTDTQYF. The nucleotide sequence reads TGTGCCAGCGGGCGGGGGCCCGGCACAGATACGCAGTATTTT. The V and J segments used are TRBV28 and TRBJ2-3; the D gene is possibly TRBD2, with 7 bases matching. The CDR3 starts with the cysteine, ends with the phenylalanine, and has 14 residues. The entry retains the CDR3 DNA only, 42 bases that are in frame from base 1. The trim is 8 bases for V and 1 base for J, with a gap of 13 bases between the germline ends. From a lookup of the germline V gene, CDR1 and CDR2 are MDHEN and SYDVKM. The CDR3 plus the reference TRBV28 and TRBJ2-3 genes for the other parts give the full variable domain: DVKVTQSSRYLVKRTGEKVFLECVQDMDHENMFWYRQDPGLGLRLIYFSYDVKMKEKGDIPEGYSVSREKKERFSLILESASTNQTSMYLCASGRGPGTDTQYFGPGTRLTVL.